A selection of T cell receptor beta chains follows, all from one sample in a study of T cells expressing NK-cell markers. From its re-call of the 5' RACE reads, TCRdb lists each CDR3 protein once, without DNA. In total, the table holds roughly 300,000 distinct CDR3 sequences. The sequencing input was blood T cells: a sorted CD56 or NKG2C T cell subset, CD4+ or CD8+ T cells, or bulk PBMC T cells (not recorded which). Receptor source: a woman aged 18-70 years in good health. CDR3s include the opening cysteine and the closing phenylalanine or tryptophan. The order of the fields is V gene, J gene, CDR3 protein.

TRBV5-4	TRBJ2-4	CASSLPGLAGGRAKNIQYF
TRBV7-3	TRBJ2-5	CASSLMAGLAGAETQYF
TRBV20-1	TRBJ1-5	CSARPGASNQPQHF
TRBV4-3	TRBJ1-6	CASSQAGTGGTNNSPLHF
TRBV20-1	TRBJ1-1	CSARDKSAGAEAFF
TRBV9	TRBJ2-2	CASSRAGQSTGELFF
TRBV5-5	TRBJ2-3	CASSSLTSGTDTQYF
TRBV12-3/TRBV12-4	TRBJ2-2	CASIAGAYTGELFF
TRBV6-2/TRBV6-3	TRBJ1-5	CASSYEQTRGPQHF
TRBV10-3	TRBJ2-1	CAIRTTSGTSYRSSYNEQFF
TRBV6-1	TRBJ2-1	CASGRGLTSYNEQFF
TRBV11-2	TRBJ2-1	CASSSPGPSRGGRGFYNEQFF
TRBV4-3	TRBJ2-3	CASSQGQVAGGSTDTQYF
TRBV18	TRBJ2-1	CASSPLTSGSMYNEQFF
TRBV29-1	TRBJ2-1	CSLKIIAGHSYNEQFF
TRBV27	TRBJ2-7	CASSGADASSYEQYF